Listed below are T cell receptor beta chains from one sample, sequenced in a study of T cell therapy after organ transplantation. Antigen specificity for these receptors is unknown. Method: immunoSEQ multiplex PCR; TCRdb's copy keeps in-frame clones and lacks some. The repertoire holds 45,000 to 60,000 clones, with about 95% as singletons. The material sequenced was CD8+ T cells from blood, taken before autologous CMV-specific T cell therapy. The receptors stem from a human patient who had received a solid organ transplant and had CMV disease. Both conserved end residues are part of each CDR3. The order of the fields is J gene, D gene, clone size, V gene, CDR3 protein, CDR3 DNA. The D gene is left open where the match is weak. Expanded clones are given a class, and other clones once, few, many or no size at all.

j_gene: TRBJ2-7
d_gene: -
abundance: -
v_gene: TRBV4-1
CDR3aa: CASSQRDFYEQYF
CDR3nt: TGCGCCAGCAGCCAACGGGACTTTTACGAGCAGTACTTC

j_gene: TRBJ1-3
d_gene: TRBD1
abundance: once
v_gene: TRBV10-1
CDR3aa: CASSEPPQWATGGGGNTIYF
CDR3nt: TGCGCCAGCAGTGAACCCCCACAATGGGCGACAGGGGGTGGTGGAAACACCATATATTTT

j_gene: TRBJ1-2
d_gene: TRBD1
abundance: -
v_gene: TRBV6-6
CDR3aa: CASSYGTGGAYGYTF
CDR3nt: TGTGCCAGCAGTTACGGGACAGGGGGCGCCTATGGCTACACCTTC

j_gene: TRBJ2-1
d_gene: -
abundance: -
v_gene: TRBV5-6
CDR3aa: CASRTGTIYNEQFF
CDR3nt: TGTGCCAGCAGAACCGGGACAATCTACAATGAGCAGTTCTTC

j_gene: TRBJ1-3
d_gene: -
abundance: -
v_gene: TRBV9
CDR3aa: CASSAGLSGNTIYF
CDR3nt: TGTGCCAGCAGCGCAGGGCTCTCTGGAAACACCATATATTTT

j_gene: TRBJ1-2
d_gene: -
abundance: -
v_gene: TRBV10-3
CDR3aa: CAISESLSPVYGYTF
CDR3nt: TGTGCCATCAGTGAGTCGCTTAGTCCCGTCTATGGCTACACCTTC

j_gene: TRBJ2-5
d_gene: TRBD2
abundance: -
v_gene: TRBV6-5
CDR3aa: CASSYSASGVGETQYF
CDR3nt: TGTGCCAGCAGTTACTCGGCTAGCGGGGTGGGAGAGACCCAGTACTTC

j_gene: TRBJ2-3
d_gene: -
abundance: -
v_gene: TRBV6-4
CDR3aa: CASSDSGRPTDTQYF
CDR3nt: TGTGCCAGCAGTGACTCCGGCAGGCCCACAGATACGCAGTATTTT

j_gene: TRBJ2-5
d_gene: -
abundance: -
v_gene: TRBV11-2
CDR3aa: CASSPNRRSQETQYF
CDR3nt: TGTGCCAGCAGCCCCAATCGTCGGAGCCAAGAGACCCAGTACTTC

j_gene: TRBJ2-3
d_gene: -
abundance: -
v_gene: TRBV6-5
CDR3aa: CASSYWAGDTQYF
CDR3nt: TGTGCCAGCAGTTACTGGGCGGGGGATACGCAGTATTTT

j_gene: TRBJ2-1
d_gene: -
abundance: -
v_gene: TRBV9
CDR3aa: CASSVTGTEDEQFF
CDR3nt: TGTGCCAGCAGCGTCACAGGAACAGAAGATGAGCAGTTCTTC

j_gene: TRBJ1-6
d_gene: TRBD1
abundance: once
v_gene: TRBV5-6
CDR3aa: CASSSQTGINSPLHF
CDR3nt: TGTGCCAGCAGCTCGCAGACAGGGATCAATTCACCCCTCCACTTT

j_gene: TRBJ1-2
d_gene: TRBD1
abundance: -
v_gene: TRBV27
CDR3aa: CASSPNRDSIFGYTF
CDR3nt: TGTGCCAGCAGTCCCAACCGGGACAGTATTTTTGGCTACACCTTC

j_gene: TRBJ1-2
d_gene: TRBD1
abundance: -
v_gene: TRBV23-1
CDR3aa: CASSHGQGAYGYTF
CDR3nt: TGCGCCAGCAGTCATGGACAGGGGGCGTATGGCTACACCTTC

j_gene: TRBJ2-1
d_gene: -
abundance: once
v_gene: TRBV30
CDR3aa: CAWSLTIYNEQFF
CDR3nt: TGTGCCTGGAGTTTGACTATCTACAATGAGCAGTTCTTC

j_gene: TRBJ1-1
d_gene: TRBD1
abundance: -
v_gene: TRBV14
CDR3aa: CASSQTGPGRSEAFF
CDR3nt: TGTGCCAGCAGCCAGACAGGGCCCGGGAGGTCTGAAGCTTTCTTT

j_gene: TRBJ1-1
d_gene: -
abundance: -
v_gene: TRBV5-1
CDR3aa: CASSLFTEGTEAFF
CDR3nt: TGCGCCAGCAGCTTGTTTACAGAGGGCACTGAAGCTTTCTTT

j_gene: TRBJ2-7
d_gene: TRBD2
abundance: -
v_gene: TRBV10-1
CDR3aa: CASSAGLAYEQYF
CDR3nt: TGCGCCAGCAGTGCGGGACTAGCTTACGAGCAGTACTTC

j_gene: TRBJ2-4
d_gene: TRBD2
abundance: once
v_gene: TRBV19
CDR3aa: CASIDFGLAESSLAKNIQYF
CDR3nt: TGTGCCAGTATCGATTTCGGACTAGCGGAGAGTTCACTAGCCAAAAACATTCAGTACTTC

j_gene: TRBJ2-4
d_gene: -
abundance: -
v_gene: TRBV2
CDR3aa: CASSVGLSAKNIQYF
CDR3nt: TGTGCCAGCAGTGTGGGCCTATCGGCCAAAAACATTCAGTACTTC

j_gene: TRBJ1-2
d_gene: -
abundance: -
v_gene: TRBV10-2
CDR3aa: CASTEMKGRGYTF
CDR3nt: TGCGCCAGCACTGAGATGAAGGGTAGAGGCTACACCTTC

j_gene: TRBJ2-1
d_gene: TRBD2
abundance: once
v_gene: TRBV2
CDR3aa: CASSDPASGTYNEQFF
CDR3nt: TGTGCCAGCAGTGATCCGGCTAGCGGTACCTACAATGAGCAGTTCTTC

j_gene: TRBJ1-4
d_gene: TRBD1
abundance: -
v_gene: TRBV4-3
CDR3aa: CASSQEGRTGGKNEKLFF
CDR3nt: TGCGCCAGCAGCCAAGAGGGGCGGACAGGGGGCAAGAATGAAAAACTGTTTTTT

j_gene: TRBJ2-4
d_gene: -
abundance: -
v_gene: TRBV27
CDR3aa: CASSFSVKAKNIQYF
CDR3nt: TGTGCCAGCAGTTTTTCAGTAAAAGCCAAAAACATTCAGTACTTC

j_gene: TRBJ2-7
d_gene: -
abundance: -
v_gene: TRBV2
CDR3aa: CASSERQVVNEQYF
CDR3nt: TGTGCCAGCAGTGAAAGGCAGGTAGTAAACGAGCAGTACTTC

j_gene: TRBJ2-1
d_gene: -
abundance: once
v_gene: TRBV11-2
CDR3aa: CASSLAWTSVNEQFF
CDR3nt: TGTGCCAGCAGCTTAGCGTGGACATCCGTCAATGAGCAGTTCTTC

j_gene: TRBJ1-5
d_gene: -
abundance: -
v_gene: TRBV6-5
CDR3aa: CASSTQGNQPQHF
CDR3nt: TGTGCCAGCAGTACTCAGGGGAATCAGCCCCAGCATTTT

j_gene: TRBJ2-3
d_gene: TRBD1
abundance: -
v_gene: TRBV14
CDR3aa: CASSLYPGTGFTDTQYF
CDR3nt: TGTGCCAGCAGCCTATACCCCGGGACAGGATTCACAGATACGCAGTATTTT

j_gene: TRBJ2-7
d_gene: -
abundance: once
v_gene: TRBV21-1
CDR3aa: CASSPRRRGDEQYF
CDR3nt: TGTGCCAGCAGCCCGCGGCGTAGGGGAGACGAGCAGTACTTC

j_gene: TRBJ2-7
d_gene: -
abundance: once
v_gene: TRBV7-9
CDR3aa: CASSARQGPYEQYF
CDR3nt: TGTGCCAGCAGCGCAAGACAAGGCCCCTACGAGCAGTACTTC

j_gene: TRBJ2-7
d_gene: -
abundance: -
v_gene: TRBV6-5
CDR3aa: CASSYGLNYYEQYF
CDR3nt: TGTGCCAGCAGTTACGGGCTGAATTATTACGAGCAGTACTTC

j_gene: TRBJ2-1
d_gene: TRBD1
abundance: -
v_gene: TRBV4-3
CDR3aa: CASSQGQGADEQFF
CDR3nt: TGCGCCAGCAGCCAGGGGCAGGGGGCGGATGAGCAGTTCTTC

j_gene: TRBJ2-3
d_gene: TRBD2
abundance: -
v_gene: TRBV7-9
CDR3aa: CASSRGDSTDTQYF
CDR3nt: TGTGCCAGCAGCCGGGGGGACAGCACAGATACGCAGTATTTT